The entry below gives a single T cell receptor beta chain sequence along with its context. The data belong to a study of control samples from healthy donors and cancer patients. The ends were cut back, 3 bases at V and 8 bases at J, with 11 bases in the middle. The germline V gene encodes CDR1 MGHRA and CDR2 YSYEKL. The CDR3 spans 13 residues. TCRdb's copy holds only in-frame clones and misses some; the assay was immunoSEQ multiplex PCR. Of approximately 49,000 clones listed, around 90% were seen once; the top ten hold roughly 1.5%. The TCR was taken from a middle-aged man with colorectal cancer. The rearrangement uses TRBV4-1 and TRBJ2-1; tentative D call: TRBD2 (6 bases). Specimen: PBMCs. As DNA, the CDR3 is TGCGCCAGCAGCCAGGGGGGTAGGGATGAGCAGTTCTTC. It codes for CASSQGGRDEQFF.